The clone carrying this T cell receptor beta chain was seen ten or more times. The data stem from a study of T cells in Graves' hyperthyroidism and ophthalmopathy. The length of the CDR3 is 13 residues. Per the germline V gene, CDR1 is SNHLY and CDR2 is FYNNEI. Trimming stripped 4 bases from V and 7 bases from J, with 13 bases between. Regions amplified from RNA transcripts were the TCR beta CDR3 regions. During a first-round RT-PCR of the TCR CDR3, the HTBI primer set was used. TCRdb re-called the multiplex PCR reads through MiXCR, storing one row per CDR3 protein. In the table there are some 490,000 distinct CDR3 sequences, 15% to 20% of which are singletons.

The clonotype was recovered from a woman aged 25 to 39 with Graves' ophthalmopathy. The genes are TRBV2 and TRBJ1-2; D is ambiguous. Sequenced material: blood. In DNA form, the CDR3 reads TGTGCCAGCAGTGTTAAGGGTCTTGGTGGCTACACCTTC. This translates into CASSVKGLGGYTF. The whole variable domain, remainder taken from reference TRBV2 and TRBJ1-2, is EPEVTQTPSHQVTQMGQEVILRCVPISNHLYFYWYRQILGQKVEFLVSFYNNEISEKSEIFDDQFSVERPDGSNFTLKIRSTKLEDSAMYFCASSVKGLGGYTFGSGTRLTVV.